This TCR beta chain came from a study of blood T cell repertoires in COVID-19. Study summary: Material from acute and convalescent COVID-19 was sourced from the United States, Italy and Spain. T cells, B-cell-depleted T cells, or PBMCs provided the cDNA or gDNA that served as material.

As processed by the authors: Scientists estimated how many nucleated cells there were by amplifying reference gene primers. Method: immunoSEQ multiplex PCR; TCRdb's copy keeps in-frame clones and lacks some. V, J and clone size reflect that table, while D and trimming were determined from the DNA. The sample carries 130,000 to 150,000 clones, about 84% recorded once. The sample comprised peripheral blood. The TCR was taken from a woman older than 75 in a cohort sampled during active or convalescent COVID-19.

As DNA, the CDR3 is TGTGCCAGCAGCTTGACAACACGGGACAGTCAACACTACACCTTC. Translation gives CASSLTTRDSQHYTF. The chain has TRBV5-6 and TRBJ1-2; TRBD1 matches at 7 bases. The length of the CDR3 is 15 residues. Trimming cost V 1 base and J 10 bases; bases outside gene matches: 13. CDR1 is SGHDT and CDR2 is YYEEEE in the germline V gene.